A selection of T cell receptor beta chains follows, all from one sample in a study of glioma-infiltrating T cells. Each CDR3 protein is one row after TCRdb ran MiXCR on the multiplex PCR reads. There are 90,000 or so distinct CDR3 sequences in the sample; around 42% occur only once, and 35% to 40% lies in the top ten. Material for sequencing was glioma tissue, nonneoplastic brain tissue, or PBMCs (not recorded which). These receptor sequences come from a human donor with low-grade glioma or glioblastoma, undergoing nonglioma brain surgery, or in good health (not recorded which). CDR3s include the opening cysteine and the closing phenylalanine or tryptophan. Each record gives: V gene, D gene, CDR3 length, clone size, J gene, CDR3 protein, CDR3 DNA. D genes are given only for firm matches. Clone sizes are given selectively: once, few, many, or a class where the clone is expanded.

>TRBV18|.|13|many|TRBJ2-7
CASSPFGAYEQYF
TGTGCCAGCTCACCATTTGGGGCGTACGAGCAGTACTTC
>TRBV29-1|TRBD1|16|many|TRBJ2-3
CSVDRDPTGQRGTQYF
TGCAGCGTTGACCGGGACCCGACAGGGCAAAGGGGGACGCAGTATTTT
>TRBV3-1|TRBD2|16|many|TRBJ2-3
CASATSGLSSTDTQYF
TGTGCCAGCGCGACTAGCGGGCTTTCTAGCACAGATACGCAGTATTTT
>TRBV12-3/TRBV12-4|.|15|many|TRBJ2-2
CASNRVLGNTGELFF
TGTGCCAGCAATAGGGTGTTAGGAAACACCGGGGAGCTGTTTTTT
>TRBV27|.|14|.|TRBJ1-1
CASSNPSSRAKALF
TGTGCCAGCAGTAACCCCTCCTCGAGGGCCAAAGCTCTCTTT
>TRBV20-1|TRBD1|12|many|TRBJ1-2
CSARRDSFGYTF
TGCAGTGCTAGGAGGGACAGTTTCGGCTACACCTTC
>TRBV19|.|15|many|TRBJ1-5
CASSTYGTVNQPQHF
TGTGCCAGTAGTACCTACGGGACGGTGAATCAGCCCCAGCATTTT
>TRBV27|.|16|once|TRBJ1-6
CASTPDRCAYNSPLHF
TGTGCCAGCACCCCGGATCGGTGCGCCTATAATTCGCCCCTCCACTTT
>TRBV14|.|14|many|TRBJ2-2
CASSQVVNTGELFF
TGTGCCAGCAGCCAAGTTGTAAACACCGGGGAGCTGTTTTTT
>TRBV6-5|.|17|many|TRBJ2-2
CASSYSTFTLNTGELFF
TGTGCCAGCAGTTACTCTACATTCACGTTAAACACCGGGGAGCTGTTTTTT
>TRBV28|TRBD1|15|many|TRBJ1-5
CASSSDRGMRQPQHF
TGTGCCAGCAGTTCTGACAGGGGCATGAGGCAGCCCCAGCATTTT